One sample yielded the 27 T cell receptor beta chains listed below, sequenced in a study of blood T cell repertoires in COVID-19. The repertoire was sequenced with immunoSEQ multiplex PCR; TCRdb's copy has only in-frame clones and lacks some. The table shows hundreds of thousands of clones, with more than 75% occurring only once. The sample was peripheral blood. The receptors originated from a man between 65 and 85 years old with acute or convalescent COVID-19.

This clone was observed a handful of times. This rearrangement joins TRBV12-3 or TRBV12-4 to TRBJ2-5; no firm D call. Trimming pared 3 bases from V and 4 bases from J, leaving 9 bases between. This CDR3 comprises 13 residues. The CDR3 DNA is TGTGCCAGCAGTTTTAGCCGATCAGAGACCCAGTACTTC. Translated, it gives CASSFSRSETQYF.

The gene calls are TRBV5-1 and TRBJ1-2; D is possibly TRBD1 (6 bases). From germline, CDR1 is SGHRS and CDR2 YFSETQ. CDR3 length: 15 residues. V lost 4 bases and J lost 1, with 14 bases in between. CDR3 amino acids: CASSGMDRINYGYTF. The CDR3 nucleotides read TGCGCCAGCAGCGGAATGGACAGAATTAACTATGGCTACACCTTC.

The rearrangement links TRBV15 to TRBJ2-3; 10 bases map to TRBD2. Germline CDR1 is LNHNV and CDR2 is YYDKDF (reference sequence). The CDR3 sequence is 13 residues long. The trim removed 3 bases at V and 15 bases at J, leaving 9 bases unmatched. The chain's CDR3 is CATSRPTSGTNYF. The DNA of the CDR3 is TGTGCCACCAGCAGGCCAACTAGCGGGACTAATTATTTT.

The chain recombines TRBV14 with TRBJ2-3, with 10 bases identical to TRBD1. The V gene's germline CDR1 is SGHDN and CDR2 FVKESK. V gave up 4 bases and J gave up 3 bases; unmatched junction bases: 4. This CDR3 comprises 15 residues. The CDR3 reads CASSRTGGWTDTQYF. DNA for the CDR3: TGTGCCAGCAGCCGGACAGGGGGGTGGACAGATACGCAGTATTTT.

This chain connects TRBV19 to TRBJ2-7, with 8 bases fitting TRBD1. V was clipped by 6 bases and J by 1 base; unmatched bases: 2. This CDR3 contains 13 residues. CDR1 LNHDA and CDR2 SQIVND come from the germline V gene (reference sequence). CDR3 amino acids: CASRDRDSYEQYF. The CDR3 nucleotides read TGTGCCAGTAGGGACAGGGATTCCTACGAGCAGTACTTC.

In this sample, this clone turned up a few times. The rearrangement joins TRBV29-1 to TRBJ2-3, with TRBD1 identical over 7 bases. V shed 7 bases and J 5 bases; nucleotides not matched to a gene: 12. There are 14 residues in the CDR3. The germline V gene encodes CDR1 SQVTM and CDR2 ANQGSEA. The CDR3 DNA follows: TGCAGCGCCGGGACAGACCTGACTGGAGATACGCAGTATTTT. Its translation is CSAGTDLTGDTQYF.

The rearrangement uses TRBV5-1 and TRBJ2-2; TRBD1 is a possible D gene (5 bases). The CDR3 has 16 residues. V shed 0 bases and J shed 0 bases, with 9 bases lying between them. Germline assignment: CDR1 SGHRS and CDR2 YFSETQ. The CDR3 DNA follows: TGCGCCAGCAGCTTGGGGGGCCACTCGAACACCGGGGAGCTGTTTTTT. It specifies CASSLGGHSNTGELFF.

This chain joins TRBV7-9 and TRBJ2-5, with 11 positions matching TRBD1. The junction had 6 bases not matched to a gene; V was cut back by 1 base and J by 5 bases. The CDR3 is 16 amino acids. The germline V gene encodes CDR1 SEHNR and CDR2 FQNEAQ (reference sequence). The CDR3 DNA reads as TGTGCCAGCAGCTTAGTGCCGGGACAGGGGGTTGAGACCCAGTACTTC. This codes for CASSLVPGQGVETQYF.

The chain recombines TRBV19 with TRBJ1-4; D is ambiguous. The CDR3 has 13 amino acids. V dropped 3 bases and J dropped 5 bases, with 7 bases sitting between them. Per germline, CDR1 LNHDA and CDR2 SQIVND (reference sequence). Here the CDR3 reads CASSIGENEKLFF. As DNA, the CDR3 is TGTGCCAGTAGTATTGGAGAGAATGAAAAACTGTTTTTT.

This chain uses TRBV19 with TRBJ2-1, with 9 positions matching TRBD2. Trimming cost V 1 base and J 4 bases; bases outside gene matches: 2. The CDR3 loop spans 15 amino acids. Looked up from germline, CDR1 is LNHDA and CDR2 is SQIVND (reference sequence). The chain's CDR3 is CASSIASGDYNEQFF. Written as DNA, the CDR3 is TGTGCCAGTAGTATAGCTAGCGGGGATTACAATGAGCAGTTCTTC.

V and J are TRBV9 and TRBJ1-1; D gene ambiguous. There are 14 residues in the CDR3. The V gene lost 0 bases and the J gene lost 1 base, with 7 bases spanning the gap. Germline CDR1 and CDR2: SGDLS and YYNGEE. Here the CDR3 DNA reads TGTGCCAGCAGCGTAGCGGGTGAGAACACTGAAGCTTTCTTT. Protein sequence: CASSVAGENTEAFF.

The chain couples TRBV6-1 to TRBJ1-1; D may be TRBD1 (5 bases). The V end was cut by 2 bases, the J end by 0 bases, with 13 bases between. The CDR3 covers 16 residues. Germline V gives CDR1 MNHNS, CDR2 SASEGT. CDR3 coding DNA: TGTGCCAGCAGTGAACTGGGGGGAATCATGAACACTGAAGCTTTCTTT. Amino acids: CASSELGGIMNTEAFF.

V is TRBV2 and J is TRBJ2-1; 11 bases align to TRBD2. The V segment lost 7 bases and the J segment 6 bases; nucleotides outside the gene matches: 8. The CDR3 runs 15 residues. Germline lookup yields CDR1 SNHLY and CDR2 FYNNEI. CDR3 nucleotides: TGTGCCAGCATTCCGACTAGCGGGGCAATCAATGAGCAGTTCTTC. It is translated as CASIPTSGAINEQFF.

V gene TRBV18 combines with J gene TRBJ2-5; no clear D. Germline V gene lookup returns CDR1 KGHSH and CDR2 LQKENI. The CDR3 sequence is 14 residues long. V was trimmed by 1 base and J by 4 bases, leaving 10 bases between them. The CDR3 loop reads CASSPLRQLETQYF. Here the CDR3 DNA reads TGTGCCAGCTCACCACTGCGGCAGTTAGAGACCCAGTACTTC.

At least ten counts were recorded for this clone. The chain couples TRBV19 to TRBJ2-7; D is uncertain. Per the germline V gene, CDR1 is LNHDA and CDR2 is SQIVND (reference sequence). The V gene lost 1 base and the J gene lost 2 bases, with 9 bases spanning the gap. The CDR3 is made up of 14 amino acids. The chain's CDR3 is CASSIAVGPYEQYF. The CDR3 region has the DNA TGTGCCAGTAGTATAGCCGTCGGTCCCTACGAGCAGTACTTC.

CDR3 protein: CASSPPGTGVNEQFF. CDR3 DNA sequence: TGTGCCAGCAGCCCCCCGGGGACAGGGGTTAATGAGCAGTTCTTC. V and J are TRBV11-3 and TRBJ2-1; TRBD1 aligns across 10 bases. The junction had 8 bases not matched to a gene; V was cut back by 5 bases and J by 7 bases. This CDR3 region has 15 residues. Germline CDR1 reads SGHNT; CDR2 reads YENEEA.

The rearrangement links TRBV5-1 to TRBJ2-5, with 12 bases fitting TRBD2. CDR3 length equals 16 residues. Trimming cost V 0 bases and J 7 bases; bases outside gene matches: 7. Germline CDR1 SGHRS, CDR2 YFSETQ. The chain's CDR3 is CASSLVGLAGTGTQYF. CDR3 nucleotides: TGCGCCAGCAGCTTGGTCGGACTAGCGGGGACTGGGACCCAGTACTTC.

This chain links TRBV27 with TRBJ1-3, with D unclear. This CDR3 contains 15 residues. Trimming took off 2 bases at V and 0 bases at J, with 8 bases between the two ends. The V gene's germline CDR1 is MNHEY and CDR2 SMNVEV (reference sequence). The CDR3 spells CASSLRSNSGNTIYF. Here the CDR3 DNA reads TGTGCCAGCAGTTTACGGTCAAACTCTGGAAACACCATATATTTT.

V gene TRBV6-5 combines with J gene TRBJ2-5, with 11 bases matching TRBD2. Trimming at V came to 0 bases and at J to 4 bases, leaving 4 bases not matched to a gene. From germline, CDR1 is MNHEY and CDR2 SVGAGI. This CDR3 region has 16 residues. CDR3 protein: CASSYSGLAGGETQYF. Written as DNA, the CDR3 is TGTGCCAGCAGTTACTCCGGACTAGCGGGCGGAGAGACCCAGTACTTC.

The chain uses TRBV7-2 and TRBJ2-3, with D possibly TRBD2 on 5 matching bases. The CDR3 extends over 15 amino acids. Trimming left V 3 bases short and J 4 bases short, with 14 bases between. Germline loops: CDR1 SGHTA, CDR2 FQGNSA. CDR3 sequence: CASSLAAGAADTQYF. The CDR3, as DNA: TGTGCCAGCAGCTTGGCGGCGGGCGCCGCAGATACGCAGTATTTT.

The sample holds one count of this clone. The V call is TRBV27, the J call TRBJ1-5; the D gene is possibly TRBD1 (6 bases). The germline V gene has CDR1 MNHEY and CDR2 SMNVEV (reference sequence). Trimming shortened V by 5 bases and J by 6 bases, and 14 bases separated the two germline ends. The CDR3 extends over 14 amino acids. This CDR3 reads CASSPKQGLQPQHF. The CDR3 DNA reads TGTGCCAGCAGTCCCAAACAGGGCCTTCAGCCCCAGCATTTT.

This chain uses TRBV12-3 or TRBV12-4 with TRBJ1-1, with D uncertain. Trimming left V 6 bases short and J 0 bases short, with 5 bases between. This CDR3 region has 12 residues. For the CDR3, the DNA is TGTGCCAGCAGGTCGTTGAACACTGAAGCTTTCTTT. Translated: CASRSLNTEAFF.

This clone has just one count. The genes are TRBV29-1 and TRBJ2-7; 12 bases line up with TRBD1. The CDR3 sequence is 17 residues long. The J segment lost 4 bases and the V segment lost 7 bases, leaving 17 bases of the junction unmatched. Per germline, CDR1 SQVTM and CDR2 ANQGSEA. DNA of the CDR3: TGCAGCGATTCCGGGACAGGGGGCTATCGGTGGATTTACGAGCAGTACTTC. It yields the protein CSDSGTGGYRWIYEQYF.

The V gene is TRBV7-8, the J gene TRBJ2-7, with TRBD1 matching 9 bases. Germline V lookup: CDR1 SGHVS, CDR2 FQNEAQ. This CDR3 comprises 14 residues. Trimming removed 1 base from V and 6 bases from J; junction bases left unmatched: 4. The CDR3 is CASSLGTGVFEQYF. The CDR3 DNA reads TGTGCCAGCAGCTTAGGGACAGGGGTGTTCGAGCAGTACTTC.

The rearrangement uses TRBV29-1 and TRBJ2-1; 14 bases are shared with TRBD2. Germline V gives CDR1 SQVTM, CDR2 ANQGSEA. V was pared by 6 bases and J by 6 bases, with 7 bases of the junction left unmatched. There are 15 residues in the CDR3. The CDR3 loop is CSVATGTSGGNEQFF. The DNA of the CDR3 is TGCAGCGTCGCCACCGGGACTAGCGGGGGCAATGAGCAGTTCTTC.

V and J are TRBV7-6 and TRBJ2-2; 12 nucleotides line up with TRBD1. The J segment lost 4 bases and the V segment lost 5 bases, leaving 11 bases of the junction unmatched. The germline V gene encodes CDR1 SGHVS and CDR2 FNYEAQ. This CDR3 region has 18 residues. CDR3 amino acids: CASSPGTGGFVSTGELFF. The CDR3 nucleotides are TGTGCCAGCAGCCCGGGGACAGGGGGCTTTGTGAGCACCGGGGAGCTGTTTTTT. The variable domain in full, completed from reference TRBV7-6 and TRBJ2-2, reads GAGVSQSPRYKVTKRGQDVALRCDPISGHVSLYWYRQALGQGPEFLTYFNYEAQQDKSGLPNDRFSAERPEGSISTLTIQRTEQRDSAMYRCASSPGTGGFVSTGELFFGEGSRLTVL.

This chain links TRBV30 with TRBJ1-6, with 12 bases lining up with TRBD1. J gave up 7 bases and V 2 bases, and 15 bases lay outside the gene matches. Germline CDR1 is GTSNPN and CDR2 is SVGIG (reference sequence). The CDR3 sequence is 19 residues long. The CDR3 is CAWSPSGTGGGIRNSPLHF. The CDR3 coding sequence is TGTGCCTGGAGTCCGTCCGGGACAGGGGGCGGCATTAGGAATTCACCCCTCCACTTT.